The sequence of this TCR beta chain was determined in a study of Ad26.COV2.S vaccination and SARS-CoV-2 variants. Produced via immunoSEQ multiplex PCR; TCRdb's table is partial and in-frame only. The top ten hold over 1.5% of the sample, which has a few hundred thousand clones, 70% to 90% seen once. As to treatment: some 20 received Ad26.COV2.S at low or high dose, single or two shots; about 5 received placebo; per-sample allocation not given. Material that was analyzed had been drawn on day 63 after the first vaccine or placebo injection. At a Boston site, the person donating was an adult of 18-55 years. Study findings and constraints: Non-spike TCR breadth did not differ much between vaccine and placebo recipients. Analytic work on TCR breadth and depth might have understated the full extent of total T cell responses. CD8+ and CD4+ T cells specific for spike reportedly responded with substantial breadth after vaccination.

As regards this clone: Its antigen is as yet unknown.

The material sequenced was peripheral blood, taken in a trial of Ad26.COV2.S vaccine versus placebo. The origin of this receptor is a person aged 18-65 years who received the Ad26.COV2.S COVID-19 vaccine or a placebo.

CDR3 DNA sequence: TGTGCCAGCGGGGGCGATTTTAAAGGACGAAAGTACTTC. Translated, it gives CASGGDFKGRKYF. The chain is built from TRBV28 and TRBJ2-7, with D possibly being TRBD1 (6 bases). CDR3 length: 13 residues. Germline CDR1 reads MDHEN; CDR2 reads SYDVKM. V was cut by 8 bases and J by 11 bases, with 22 bases left in between.